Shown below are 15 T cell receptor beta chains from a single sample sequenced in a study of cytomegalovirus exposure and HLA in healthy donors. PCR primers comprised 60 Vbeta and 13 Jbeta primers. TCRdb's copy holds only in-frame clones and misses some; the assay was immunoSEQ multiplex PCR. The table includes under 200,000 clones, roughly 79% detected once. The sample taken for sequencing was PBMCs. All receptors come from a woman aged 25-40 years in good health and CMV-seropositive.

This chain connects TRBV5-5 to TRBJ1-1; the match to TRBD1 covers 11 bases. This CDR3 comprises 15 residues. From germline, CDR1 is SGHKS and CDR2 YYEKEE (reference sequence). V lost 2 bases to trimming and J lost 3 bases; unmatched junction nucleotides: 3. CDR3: CASSLEGQGDTEAFF. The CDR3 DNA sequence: TGTGCCAGCAGCTTAGAGGGACAGGGGGACACTGAAGCTTTCTTT.

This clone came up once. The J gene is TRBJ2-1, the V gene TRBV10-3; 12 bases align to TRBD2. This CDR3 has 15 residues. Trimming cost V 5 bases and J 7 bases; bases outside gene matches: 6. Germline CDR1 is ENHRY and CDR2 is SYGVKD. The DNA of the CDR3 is TGTGCCATCAGTCCGCTAGCGGGAGGGCCAAATGAGCAGTTCTTC. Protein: CAISPLAGGPNEQFF.

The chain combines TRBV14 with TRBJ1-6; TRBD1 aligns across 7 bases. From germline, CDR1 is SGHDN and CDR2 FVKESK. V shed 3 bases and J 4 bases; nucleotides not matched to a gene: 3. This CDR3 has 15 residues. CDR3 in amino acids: CASSQLQGYNSPLHF. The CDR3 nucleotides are TGTGCCAGCAGCCAGTTACAGGGGTATAATTCACCCCTCCACTTT.

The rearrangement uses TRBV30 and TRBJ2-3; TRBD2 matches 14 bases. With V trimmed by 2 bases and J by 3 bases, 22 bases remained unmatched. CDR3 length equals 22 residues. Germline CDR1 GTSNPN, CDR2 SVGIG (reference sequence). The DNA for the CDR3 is TGTGCCTGGAGTCCCCGCCGGACAGGTCCCAGACTAGCGGGGGGGGAGACAGATACGCAGTATTTT. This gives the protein CAWSPRRTGPRLAGGETDTQYF.

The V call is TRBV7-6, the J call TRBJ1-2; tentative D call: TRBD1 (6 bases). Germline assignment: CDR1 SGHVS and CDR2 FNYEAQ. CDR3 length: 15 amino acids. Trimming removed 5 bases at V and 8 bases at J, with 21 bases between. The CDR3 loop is CASSPRPGTRDGYTF. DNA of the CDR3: TGTGCCAGCAGCCCGAGACCGGGGACAAGAGACGGCTACACCTTC.

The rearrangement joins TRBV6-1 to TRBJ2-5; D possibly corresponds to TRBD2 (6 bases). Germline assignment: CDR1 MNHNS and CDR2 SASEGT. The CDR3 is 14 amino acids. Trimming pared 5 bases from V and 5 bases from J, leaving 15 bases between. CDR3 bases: TGTGCCAGCAGTCTGGGAGAAGGGAGGGAGACCCAGTACTTC. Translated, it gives CASSLGEGRETQYF.

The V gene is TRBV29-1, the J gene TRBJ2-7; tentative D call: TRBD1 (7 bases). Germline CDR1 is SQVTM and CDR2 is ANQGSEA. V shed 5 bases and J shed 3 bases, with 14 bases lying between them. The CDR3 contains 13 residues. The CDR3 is CSVYPGDSYEQYF. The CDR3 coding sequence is TGCAGCGTTTATCCGGGGGACAGCTACGAGCAGTACTTC.

The CDR3 DNA sequence: TGTGCCAGCAGCCTAGACCGGTGGAACTCACCCCTCCACTTT. It specifies CASSLDRWNSPLHF. V usage is TRBV28 and J usage is TRBJ1-6; no definite D call. Trimming removed 6 bases from V and 10 bases from J, with 16 bases in between. CDR1 is MDHEN, CDR2 SYDVKM, per germline. The CDR3 length is 14 residues.

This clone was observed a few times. CDR3 nucleotides: TGTGCCAGCAGCGTTCTACAGGGGGTCTCTGGAAACACCATATATTTT. As protein: CASSVLQGVSGNTIYF. V gene TRBV9 combines with J gene TRBJ1-3; TRBD1 matches 8 bases. With V trimmed by 2 bases and J by 0 bases, 4 bases remained unmatched. The CDR3 runs to 16 residues. Germline CDR1 and CDR2: SGDLS and YYNGEE.

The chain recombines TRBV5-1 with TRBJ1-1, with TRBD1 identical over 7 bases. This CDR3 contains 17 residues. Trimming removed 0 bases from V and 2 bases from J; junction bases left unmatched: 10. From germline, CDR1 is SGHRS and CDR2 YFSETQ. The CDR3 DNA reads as TGCGCCAGCAGCTTGGGATACGACTGGGACAGAAACACTGAAGCTTTCTTT. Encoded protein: CASSLGYDWDRNTEAFF.

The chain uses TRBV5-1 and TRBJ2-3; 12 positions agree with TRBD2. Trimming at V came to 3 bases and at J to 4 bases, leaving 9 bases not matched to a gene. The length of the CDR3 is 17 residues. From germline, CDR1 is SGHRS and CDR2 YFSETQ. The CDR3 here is CASSSSGGGRGADTQYF. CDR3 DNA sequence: TGCGCCAGCAGCTCTAGCGGGGGGGGACGAGGGGCAGATACGCAGTATTTT.

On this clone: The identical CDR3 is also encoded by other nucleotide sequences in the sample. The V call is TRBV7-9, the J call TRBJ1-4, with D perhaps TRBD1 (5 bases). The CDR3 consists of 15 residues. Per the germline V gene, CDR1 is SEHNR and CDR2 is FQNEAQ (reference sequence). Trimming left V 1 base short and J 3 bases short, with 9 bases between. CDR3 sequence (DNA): TGTGCCAGCAGCTTAGGAAGGGGCCCTAATGAAAAACTGTTTTTT. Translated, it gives CASSLGRGPNEKLFF.

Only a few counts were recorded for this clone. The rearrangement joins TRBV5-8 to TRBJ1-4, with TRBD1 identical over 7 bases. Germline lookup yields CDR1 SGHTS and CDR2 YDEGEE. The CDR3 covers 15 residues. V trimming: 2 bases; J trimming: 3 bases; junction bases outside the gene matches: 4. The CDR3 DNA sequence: TGTGCCAGCAGCTTACGTGGGACAGCTAATGAAAAACTGTTTTTT. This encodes CASSLRGTANEKLFF.

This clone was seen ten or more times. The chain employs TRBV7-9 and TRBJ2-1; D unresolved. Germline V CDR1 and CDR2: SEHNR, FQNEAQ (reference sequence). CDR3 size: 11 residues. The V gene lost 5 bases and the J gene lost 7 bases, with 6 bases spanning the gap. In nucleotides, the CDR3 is TGTGCCAGCAGCGATACTAATGAGCAGTTCTTC. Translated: CASSDTNEQFF.

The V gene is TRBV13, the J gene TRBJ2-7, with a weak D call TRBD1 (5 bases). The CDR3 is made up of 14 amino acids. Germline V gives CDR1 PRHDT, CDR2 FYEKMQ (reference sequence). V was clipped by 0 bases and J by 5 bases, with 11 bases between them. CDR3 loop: CASSLGPGSDEQYF. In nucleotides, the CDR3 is TGTGCCAGCAGCTTAGGGCCAGGGTCCGACGAGCAGTACTTC.